The source of this T cell receptor beta chain is a study of T-cell memory formation after mild COVID-19. Across the whole study: TCR clusters showed largely donor specificity.

General study results and limits: The study detected some responding clones in pre-infection memory, suggesting cross-reactive memory joined.

Sample barcodes and UMIs were carried by the TCR alpha and TCR beta cDNA libraries that 5'RACE generated with constant-segment primers. TCRdb independently ran MiXCR on the 5' RACE reads; one entry per CDR3 protein. The sample consists of approximately 210,000 distinct CDR3 sequences, 27% of them appearing once. There are a few counts of this clonotype. Antigen: not known. The trim removed 7 bases at V and 3 bases at J, leaving 10 bases unmatched. Looked up from germline, CDR1 is SNHLY and CDR2 is FYNNEI. This CDR3 has 15 residues. This chain joins TRBV2 and TRBJ1-2; 8 positions match TRBD1. The sequence was collected from an adult woman who had mild COVID-19 (a few samples of this study predate the infection). Cell type and time point are not known. The sample taken for sequencing was PBMCs or a T cell subset sorted from them (not recorded which). The chain's CDR3 is CASTLTGTGDYGYTF. CDR3 DNA sequence: TGTGCCAGCACTCTAACCGGGACAGGCGACTATGGCTACACCTTC. Drawing the rest from reference TRBV2 and TRBJ1-2, the complete variable domain is EPEVTQTPSHQVTQMGQEVILRCVPISNHLYFYWYRQILGQKVEFLVSFYNNEISEKSEIFDDQFSVERPDGSNFTLKIRSTKLEDSAMYFCASTLTGTGDYGYTFGSGTRLTVV.